A selection of T cell receptor beta chains follows, all from one sample in a study of T-cell reconstitution after alpha-beta-depleted transplantation in children. MiXCR was run by TCRdb on the PCR reads, yielding one entry per CDR3 protein. This sample yields 250,000 to 350,000 distinct CDR3 sequences, of which roughly 9.5% are seen a single time; about 9.5% belongs to the top ten. The starting material was PBMCs from the stem cell graft donor, obtained from the stem cell graft. The receptors stem from a human donor who donated a stem cell graft to a child with SCID. Each CDR3 is given with its conserved first and last residue. Fields, in order: V gene, J gene, D gene, clone size, CDR3 DNA, CDR3 protein. A D gene is named only where the DNA matches it firmly. A clone size is listed for some rows: how often the clone was seen (once, few, many), or a class if it is expanded.

V gene: TRBV18; J gene: TRBJ2-6; D gene: .; clone size: .; CDR3 DNA: TGTGCCAGCTCACCTTTAGACCCTTCTGGGGCCAACGTACTGACTTTC; CDR3 protein: CASSPLDPSGANVLTF
V gene: TRBV11-2; J gene: TRBJ2-3; D gene: TRBD1; clone size: many; CDR3 DNA: TGTGCCAGCAGCGAACAGGGGGATACGCAGTATTTT; CDR3 protein: CASSEQGDTQYF
V gene: TRBV7-9; J gene: TRBJ1-1; D gene: .; clone size: few; CDR3 DNA: TGTGCCAGCAGTCGAGCGGGGGACACTGAAGCTTTCTTT; CDR3 protein: CASSRAGDTEAFF
V gene: TRBV25-1; J gene: TRBJ2-5; D gene: TRBD2; clone size: few; CDR3 DNA: TGTGCCAGCCTGAGCGGGGGGGCCTTGGAGACCCAGTACTTC; CDR3 protein: CASLSGGALETQYF
V gene: TRBV6-1; J gene: TRBJ2-7; D gene: .; clone size: few; CDR3 DNA: TGTGCCAGCAGGCAGAGGGGCTACGAGCAGTACTTC; CDR3 protein: CASRQRGYEQYF
V gene: TRBV5-1; J gene: TRBJ2-6; D gene: TRBD1; clone size: .; CDR3 DNA: TGCGCCAGCAGCCCAGAACCGACAGGGCGGCTCTCTGGGGCCAACGTCCTGACTTTC; CDR3 protein: CASSPEPTGRLSGANVLTF
V gene: TRBV3-1; J gene: TRBJ2-7; D gene: TRBD1; clone size: .; CDR3 DNA: TGTGCCAGCAGGCGTTCCGGACAGGGGAATTACGAGCAGTACTTC; CDR3 protein: CASRRSGQGNYEQYF
V gene: TRBV18; J gene: TRBJ2-7; D gene: TRBD2; clone size: .; CDR3 DNA: TGTGCCAGCTCACCAGCTCTAGCGGGAGCTTGGGGCTACGAGCAGTACTTC; CDR3 protein: CASSPALAGAWGYEQYF
V gene: TRBV5-1; J gene: TRBJ2-7; D gene: .; clone size: few; CDR3 DNA: TGCGCCAGCAGCTTGGCCGGACAGCCCTACGAGCAGTACTTC; CDR3 protein: CASSLAGQPYEQYF
V gene: TRBV5-6; J gene: TRBJ2-1; D gene: TRBD1; clone size: few; CDR3 DNA: TGTGCCAGCAGCCCCTGGTTGGGACAGGGCTACAATGAGCAGTTCTTC; CDR3 protein: CASSPWLGQGYNEQFF
V gene: TRBV5-1; J gene: TRBJ2-7; D gene: .; clone size: few; CDR3 DNA: TGCGCCAGCAGCGCAGACTTATACGAGCAGTACTTC; CDR3 protein: CASSADLYEQYF
V gene: TRBV5-6; J gene: TRBJ1-5; D gene: .; clone size: few; CDR3 DNA: TGTGCCAGCAGCTGGTGGGGCAGAATGGGGCCCAATCAGCCCCAGCATTTT; CDR3 protein: CASSWWGRMGPNQPQHF
V gene: TRBV7-2; J gene: TRBJ2-5; D gene: .; clone size: .; CDR3 DNA: TGTGCCAGCAGCTTATCGTACGGGGAGACCCAGTACTTC; CDR3 protein: CASSLSYGETQYF
V gene: TRBV5-1; J gene: TRBJ2-5; D gene: .; clone size: .; CDR3 DNA: TGCGCCAGCAGCTTTGGAGACAGCCCCCAAGAGACCCAGTACTTC; CDR3 protein: CASSFGDSPQETQYF
V gene: TRBV12-3/TRBV12-4; J gene: TRBJ1-5; D gene: .; clone size: .; CDR3 DNA: TGTGCCAGCAGTTTAGCATTACAGGACACCAATCAGCCCCAGCATTTT; CDR3 protein: CASSLALQDTNQPQHF
V gene: TRBV6-1; J gene: TRBJ1-6; D gene: TRBD1; clone size: .; CDR3 DNA: TGTGCCAGCAGGGACAGGGCTATAAGCACTCCCCTCCACTTT; CDR3 protein: CASRDRAISTPLHF
V gene: TRBV6-1; J gene: TRBJ2-5; D gene: TRBD1; clone size: few; CDR3 DNA: TGTGCCAGCCTACCGGGACAGCCCCAAGAGACCCAGTACTTC; CDR3 protein: CASLPGQPQETQYF
V gene: TRBV5-1; J gene: TRBJ2-1; D gene: TRBD2; clone size: many; CDR3 DNA: TGCGCCAGCAGCCTTAGCGGGGGGTCCAATGAGCAGTTCTTC; CDR3 protein: CASSLSGGSNEQFF
V gene: TRBV20-1; J gene: TRBJ2-5; D gene: .; clone size: .; CDR3 DNA: TGCAGTGCTACCTACAGGGTCAGGGAGACCCAGTACTTC; CDR3 protein: CSATYRVRETQYF
V gene: TRBV12-3/TRBV12-4; J gene: TRBJ1-4; D gene: TRBD1; clone size: few; CDR3 DNA: TGTGCCAGCAGTTTTATGACAGGGGGCGGTGAAAAACTGTTTTTT; CDR3 protein: CASSFMTGGGEKLFF
V gene: TRBV27; J gene: TRBJ2-1; D gene: TRBD2; clone size: .; CDR3 DNA: TGTGCCAGCAGTTTCCTACCCACCGGGGCGGGGGGGCAAAATGAGCAGTTCTTC; CDR3 protein: CASSFLPTGAGGQNEQFF
V gene: TRBV6-5; J gene: TRBJ1-1; D gene: .; clone size: few; CDR3 DNA: TGTGCCAGCAGTTTAGGTCGGGGATGGGAGGCTGAAGCTTTCTTT; CDR3 protein: CASSLGRGWEAEAFF
V gene: TRBV5-1; J gene: TRBJ2-7; D gene: TRBD2; clone size: many; CDR3 DNA: TGCGCCAGCAGCCCAAACCCGACTAGCGGGGTAGCCTACGAGCAGTACTTC; CDR3 protein: CASSPNPTSGVAYEQYF